The clone carrying this T cell receptor (beta chain) was picked up a small number of times. This record belongs to a study of T-cell reconstitution after alpha-beta-depleted transplantation in children. Deletions cut 6 bases from V and 1 base from J, with 12 bases between. Germline CDR1 is MNHEY and CDR2 is SMNVEV (reference sequence). The CDR3 runs 14 residues. Unique molecular identifiers were used to barcode this TCRbeta library. TCRdb re-called the PCR reads through MiXCR, storing one row per CDR3 protein. The table has hundreds of thousands of distinct CDR3 sequences, roughly 17% seen once; the top ten hold 1.1%.

Sequencing used PBMCs from the stem cell graft donor, obtained from the stem cell graft. This TCR was sampled from a human donor who donated a stem cell graft to a child with acute myeloid leukemia. The chain has TRBV27 and TRBJ1-1, with D possibly matching TRBD1 (5 bases). The CDR3 region is CASRGRKGNTEAFF. CDR3 in DNA: TGTGCCAGCAGGGGGCGTAAGGGGAACACTGAAGCTTTCTTT.